This T cell receptor beta chain was sequenced in a study of T cells in Graves' hyperthyroidism and ophthalmopathy (dated 2019 in TCRdb). With regard to the full study: Peripheral blood was sampled at the time of initial diagnosis, prior to any treatment. TCR V-J signatures able to tell the groups apart were searched for in a discovery cohort of 90 to 100 patients, of whom 43 had Graves' ophthalmopathy and 55 to 60 had stable Graves' hyperthyroidism. Prospective prediction of ophthalmopathy was tested in an independent validation cohort of 18 to 20 hyperthyroidism patients and roughly 16 patients who later progressed to ophthalmopathy. The 90 or so discovery patients were randomly split 7:3 into training and test sets. In addition, the study compared T-cell repertoires in thyroid tissue and in blood from five or six Graves' hyperthyroidism patients. Following sampling, methimazole starting at 30 mg daily was given to hyperthyroidism patients, and high-dose intravenous methylprednisolone was given to ophthalmopathy patients. The paper describes TCR Vbeta CDR3 sequencing of some 130 peripheral blood samples, made up of 43 ophthalmopathy patients, some 76 hyperthyroidism patients and roughly 17 progressor patients.

TCR beta CDR3 regions were amplified from RNA transcripts. A first-round RT-PCR of the TCR CDR3 used the HTBI primer set with the Qiagen OneStep RT-PCR kit. A second multiplex PCR round built the libraries, followed by size selection and purification. Libraries were sequenced paired-end with 100 bp reads on an Illumina HiSeq2000. The study's processing was this. Raw data were processed with SOAPnuke, discarding reads with adapters, uncalled bases, mean Phred below 15, or no exact constant-primer or identifier match. COPE v1.2.5 was used to merge the high-quality paired reads, and each unique nucleotide sequence was defined as a clonotype. MiTCR v1.1 was used to align clonotypes to the IMGT TRBV, TRBD and TRBJ reference segments. The analysis was restricted to V-J combinations with a frequency above 0.0001, which together covered 99.2% of the repertoires. A TCS score was defined as the ratio of F50 (clonal expansion) to E x V (chaos), with BLOSUM62-based TCRdist applied between CDR3 peptides within each V-J. Welch's t-statistics and random forest reduced 500 to 650 V-J features to roughly 13, which were used in a naive Bayes classifier (R e1071). TCRdb redid the processing of the public reads, applying fastp at Q25 and MiXCR, and retained in-frame beta chains. Entries are consolidated by CDR3 protein sequence, retaining the most common genes and DNA. The V and J calls follow TCRdb's processing rather than the paper's. Recorded for this sample are around 600,000 distinct CDR3 sequences; approximately 14% of them occurred a single time. Around 7.8% of the sample rests with the top ten.

This clonotype came up a few times. The specificity of this receptor is unknown. Per-base quality was not reported, and no clone a single base away is much larger than it. Stable Graves' hyperthyroidism was defined as the absence of progression to ophthalmopathy over 18 months of follow-up. Hyperthyroidism patients were newly diagnosed, with disease duration under 2 months, and aged 18 to 65 years. Patients with uncontrolled infections, other autoimmune diseases, pregnancy or lactation were excluded. Diagnoses were based on clinical symptoms, serum thyroxine and TRAb, thyroid ultrasound and orbital computed tomography. PBMCs were separated from about 10 ml of fresh peripheral blood using Ficoll-Paque density gradient centrifugation. Total RNA was extracted with Trizol reagent, and quality was checked on an Agilent 2100 Bioanalyzer. The paper's findings and limits, for the study overall: During validation, the model predicted progression to ophthalmopathy a median of roughly 7.1 months ahead of onset, with around 65% sensitivity and less than 85% specificity. A 13 V-J signature model separated ophthalmopathy from stable hyperthyroidism, with approximately 86% sensitivity and 81.08% specificity in cross-validation and 80%/75% in testing. Blood samples also contained most of the expanded thyroid clonotypes (frequency above 0.001), which suggests that blood repertoires may reflect thyroid immune responses. Sample size was not statistically predetermined, and blinding of investigators to group allocation was not performed.

The junction carries 13 bases between V and J, which are trimmed by 0 bases and 2 bases respectively. Inclusive of the bounding cysteine and phenylalanine, the CDR3 is 15 residues long. The DNA shown is the 45-base CDR3, in frame from base 1. Sequences DFQATT (CDR1) and SNEGSKA (CDR2) are obtained from the germline V gene (reference sequence). The sequence is built from TRBV20-1 and TRBJ1-2, with the D gene uncertain. The clonotype comes from a woman aged 30 to 39 with Graves' hyperthyroidism. Sequenced material: blood. CDR3 protein: CSARDRIGRNYGYTF. The DNA sequence follows: TGCAGTGCTAGAGATAGGATAGGACGGAACTATGGCTACACCTTC.